Detailed here is one T cell receptor (beta chain). The data were obtained in a study of regulatory T cells in long-lasting Graves disease. Relying on iRepertoire HTBI primers and Arm-PCR of CDR3 regions, the team built TCR beta libraries. A single record per CDR3 protein comes from TCRdb applying MiXCR to the multiplex PCR reads. The sample includes about 450,000 distinct CDR3 sequences, around 22% seen only once; the top ten take around 26%. The sample's time point: persistent/refractory GD, antithyroid drugs over 5 years with positive TRAb. Generation of the TCR library employed RNA extracted from PBMCs. The TCR sequence derives from a female donor with Graves disease. The input for sequencing was peripheral blood mononuclear cells (PBMCs), taken when the disease was refractory, from a patient treated with antithyroid drugs.

As DNA, the CDR3 is TGTGCCAGCAACTCTGGAGCCCTGCAGGGTCAGCCCCAGCATTTT. It yields the protein CASNSGALQGQPQHF. The chain has TRBV12-3 or TRBV12-4 and TRBJ1-5, with a weak D call TRBD1 (5 bases). The CDR3 consists of 15 residues. The V and J ends lost 7 bases and 6 bases respectively, with 19 bases between them.